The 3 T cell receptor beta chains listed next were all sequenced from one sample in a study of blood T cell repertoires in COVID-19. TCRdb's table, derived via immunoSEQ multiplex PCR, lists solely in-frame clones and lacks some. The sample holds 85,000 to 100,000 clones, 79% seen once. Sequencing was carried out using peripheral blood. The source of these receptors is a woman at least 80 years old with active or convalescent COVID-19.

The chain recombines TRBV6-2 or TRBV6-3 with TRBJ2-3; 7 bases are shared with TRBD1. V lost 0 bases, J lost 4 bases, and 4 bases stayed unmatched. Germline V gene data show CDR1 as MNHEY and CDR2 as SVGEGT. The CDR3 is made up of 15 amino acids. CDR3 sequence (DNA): TGTGCCAGCAGTTACTCTAGGGACAGTGCAGATACGCAGTATTTT. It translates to CASSYSRDSADTQYF.

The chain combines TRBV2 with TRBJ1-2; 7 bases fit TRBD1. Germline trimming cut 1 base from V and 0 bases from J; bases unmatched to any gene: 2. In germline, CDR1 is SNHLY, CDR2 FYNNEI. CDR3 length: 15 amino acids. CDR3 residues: CASSEGQGANYGYTF. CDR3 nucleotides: TGTGCCAGCAGTGAAGGACAGGGAGCTAACTATGGCTACACCTTC.

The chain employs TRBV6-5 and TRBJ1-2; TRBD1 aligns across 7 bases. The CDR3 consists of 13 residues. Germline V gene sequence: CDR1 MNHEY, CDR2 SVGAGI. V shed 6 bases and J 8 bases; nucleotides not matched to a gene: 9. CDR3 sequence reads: CASSFTGAGGYTF. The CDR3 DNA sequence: TGTGCCAGCAGCTTTACAGGGGCCGGCGGCTACACCTTC.